Presented here are 10 T cell receptor beta chains from one specimen sequenced in a study of graft-versus-host responses after intestinal transplantation. The method was immunoSEQ multiplex PCR; TCRdb's version includes in-frame clones alone and lacks a portion of them. The sample lists 75,000 to 100,000 clones, around 86% occurring once. The input for sequencing was PBMCs, taken 255 days after intestinal transplant. The receptor source for this set is a human patient who received an intestinal transplant, so some T cells may come from the graft donor.

In DNA, the CDR3 is TGTGCCAGCAGCCGGGAAGGGTCTCCCGCGGATGGCTACACCTTC. Translating it yields CASSREGSPADGYTF. V usage is TRBV7-8 and J usage is TRBJ1-2, with unresolved D. Between the trimmed V and J ends, which lost 5 bases and 6 bases, there was a span of 19 bases. CDR1 is SGHVS, CDR2 FQNEAQ, per germline. This CDR3 has 15 residues. Looking up the rest from reference TRBV7-8 and TRBJ1-2 gives the full variable domain: GAGVSQSPRYKVAKRGQDVALRCDPISGHVSLFWYQQALGQGPEFLTYFQNEAQLDKSGLPSDRFFAERPEGSVSTLKIQRTQQEDSAVYLCASSREGSPADGYTFGSGTRLTVV.

V is TRBV6-5 and J is TRBJ2-5, with TRBD2 identical over 9 bases. Germline V gives CDR1 MNHEY, CDR2 SVGAGI. The CDR3 loop spans 15 amino acids. Germline trimming cut 6 bases from V and 2 bases from J; bases unmatched to any gene: 7. The CDR3 nucleotides are TGTGCCAGCAGAGAGATAGCGGGGGAGCAAGAGACCCAGTACTTC. Protein sequence: CASREIAGEQETQYF.

A remark on this clone: Other DNA sequences of this sample code for an identical CDR3. The chain combines TRBV27 with TRBJ1-5, with unresolved D. Germline V gives CDR1 MNHEY, CDR2 SMNVEV (reference sequence). V lost 2 bases to trimming and J lost 0 bases, with 2 bases between them. The CDR3 sequence is 13 residues long. The CDR3 sequence: CASSLSSNQPQHF. DNA for the CDR3: TGTGCCAGCAGTTTAAGTAGCAATCAGCCCCAGCATTTT.

The CDR3: CASSSPESLGNIQYF. The DNA of the CDR3 is TGTGCCAGCAGTTCGCCGGAGAGTCTGGGGAACATTCAGTACTTC. The chain employs TRBV6-5 and TRBJ2-4; no clear D gene. CDR3 length: 15 residues. Germline CDR1 MNHEY, CDR2 SVGAGI. Between the trimmed V and J ends, which lost 4 bases and 7 bases, there was a span of 17 bases.

The gene calls are TRBV28 and TRBJ2-5, with 9 bases aligning to TRBD2. CDR1 MDHEN and CDR2 SYDVKM come from the germline V gene. The CDR3 contains 15 residues. Germline trimming cut 2 bases from V and 5 bases from J; bases unmatched to any gene: 6. DNA for the CDR3: TGTGCCAGCAGTTTAGGCGGGAGGGTATGGGAGACCCAGTACTTC. Amino acid sequence: CASSLGGRVWETQYF.

The chain uses TRBV7-9 and TRBJ1-3, with 9 nucleotides matching TRBD1. V shed 5 bases, J shed 2 bases, and the junction held 13 bases outside the gene matches. The CDR3 contains 18 residues. Per the germline V gene, CDR1 is SEHNR and CDR2 is FQNEAQ (reference sequence). CDR3 in amino acids: CASSKLVTGTGTGNTIYF. CDR3 sequence (DNA): TGTGCCAGCAGCAAACTCGTCACGGGGACAGGGACTGGAAACACCATATATTTT.

The rearrangement links TRBV7-8 to TRBJ2-7; D might be TRBD1 (6 bases). The CDR3 runs to 12 residues. Deletions cut 1 base from V and 5 bases from J, with 6 bases between. CDR1 is SGHVS and CDR2 is FQNEAQ in the germline V gene. CDR3 sequence: CASSLGQDEQYF. The CDR3 region has the DNA TGTGCCAGCAGCTTAGGACAGGACGAGCAGTACTTC.

The V call is TRBV5-8, the J call TRBJ1-2; unclear D gene. The V end was cut by 5 bases, the J end by 4 bases, with 9 bases between. This CDR3 region has 12 residues. The germline V gene encodes CDR1 SGHTS and CDR2 YDEGEE. The CDR3 nucleotides read TGTGCCAGCAGTCGGGCCTTCTATGGCTACACCTTC. Residues: CASSRAFYGYTF.

This clone showed up just a few times. The chain links TRBV6-6 to TRBJ1-1; D may be TRBD1 (6 bases). The CDR3 has 13 residues. Germline CDR1 reads MNHNY; CDR2 reads SVGAGI (reference sequence). Trimming stripped 5 bases from V and 4 bases from J, with 11 bases between. In nucleotides, the CDR3 is TGTGCCAGCAGTGATCGGGGGGCCACTGAAGCTTTCTTT. Translating gives CASSDRGATEAFF.

The chain is built from TRBV27 and TRBJ1-5; D uncertain. CDR1 is MNHEY, CDR2 SMNVEV, per germline (reference sequence). V was pared by 2 bases and J by 6 bases, with 8 bases between. The CDR3 loop spans 13 amino acids. The CDR3, as DNA: TGTGCCAGCAGTTTACAGTTGACTCAGCCCCAGCATTTT. Residues: CASSLQLTQPQHF.